This TCR beta chain was sequenced for a study of blood T cell repertoires in COVID-19. Study at large: The samples span acute and convalescent COVID-19 from the United States, Italy and Spain.

V was pared by 5 bases and J by 1 base, with 11 bases between. Germline CDR1 and CDR2: LNHDA and SQIVND (reference sequence). The CDR3 is made up of 14 amino acids. Profiling relied on immunoSEQ multiplex PCR, and the TCRdb table lists in-frame clones only, not all of them. The sample includes about 230,000 clones, roughly four fifths of them seen just once. The chain carries TRBV19 and TRBJ1-1, with a tentative D call TRBD1 (5 bases). This sequence was found in a woman aged 45-65 years with acute or convalescent COVID-19. What was sequenced was peripheral blood. The CDR3 sequence: CASSFTGANTEAFF. The CDR3 DNA is TGTGCCAGTAGTTTCACAGGAGCGAACACTGAAGCTTTCTTT.